This passage covers 10 T cell receptor beta chains from one sample sequenced in a study of blood T cell repertoires in COVID-19. TCRdb keeps only in-frame clones here, not all; method: immunoSEQ multiplex PCR. This table holds about 220,000 clones, roughly nine tenths found once. Sequencing was carried out using peripheral blood. The source is a man aged 40-50 years with acute or convalescent COVID-19.

The chain couples TRBV5-1 to TRBJ2-5, with a tentative D call TRBD2 (6 bases). The CDR3 covers 13 residues. The germline V and J ends were trimmed by 4 bases and 4 bases, with 11 bases remaining between them. CDR1 SGHRS and CDR2 YFSETQ come from the germline V gene. CDR3 sequence: CASSLLGGETQYF. CDR3 nucleotides: TGCGCCAGCAGCCTCCTGGGAGGAGAGACCCAGTACTTC.

The sample holds one count of this clone. This chain links TRBV7-8 with TRBJ1-1; 7 nucleotides align to TRBD1. The J segment lost 7 bases and the V segment lost 1 base, leaving 12 bases of the junction unmatched. Germline-derived CDR1 and CDR2 are SGHVS and FQNEAQ. This CDR3 comprises 16 residues. CDR3 region: CASSLVNTGEIGEAFF. The CDR3 coding sequence is TGTGCCAGCAGCTTAGTTAATACAGGGGAGATAGGTGAAGCTTTCTTT.

The chain links TRBV3-1 (or the pseudogene TRBV3-2) to TRBJ1-6; 9 bases match TRBD1. Germline assignment: CDR1 LGHDT and CDR2 YNNKEL (reference sequence). The CDR3 has 16 amino acids. V dropped 4 bases and J dropped 7; count of bases not matched to a gene: 8. The CDR3 DNA reads TGTGCCAGCAGCCCCTTAGGGACAGGGCTGAATTCACCCCTCCACTTT. Translated, it gives CASSPLGTGLNSPLHF.

The chain joins TRBV30 to TRBJ1-1; maybe TRBD1 (5 bases). Germline V gene data show CDR1 as GTSNPN and CDR2 as SVGIG (reference sequence). Trimming took off 2 bases at V and 1 base at J, with 11 bases between the two ends. This CDR3 has 14 amino acids. DNA of the CDR3: TGTGCCTGGAGTCTCGGGGGGAGGAACACTGAAGCTTTCTTT. Its protein product is CAWSLGGRNTEAFF.

CDR3 DNA: TGTGCCAGCAGCCAAGGGGGCTTCTCCTACGAGCAGTACTTC. This gives the protein CASSQGGFSYEQYF. The rearrangement uses TRBV14 and TRBJ2-7; D possibly corresponds to TRBD1 (5 bases). The germline CDR1 and CDR2 sequences are SGHDN and FVKESK. Trimming pared 1 base from V and 0 bases from J, leaving 7 bases between. The CDR3 consists of 14 residues.

The CDR3 region has the DNA TGTGCCAGCAGCTGGACAACGGGACAGAGTAATGAAAAACTGTTTTTT. Translating it yields CASSWTTGQSNEKLFF. The chain uses TRBV7-8 and TRBJ1-4; 7 positions agree with TRBD1. The germline V gene has CDR1 SGHVS and CDR2 FQNEAQ. The J segment lost 4 bases and the V segment lost 4 bases, leaving 9 bases of the junction unmatched. There are 16 residues in the CDR3.

V and J are TRBV18 and TRBJ1-1, with 8 bases that match TRBD1. This CDR3 spans 16 amino acids. Trimming took 3 bases from V and 0 from J; bases not matched to a gene: 6. Germline V gene lookup returns CDR1 KGHSH and CDR2 LQKENI. CDR3: CASSPQGAQMNTEAFF. The DNA for the CDR3 is TGTGCCAGCTCACCTCAGGGGGCTCAAATGAACACTGAAGCTTTCTTT.

As concerns this clone: In the same sample, other DNA sequences code for this CDR3. The chain links TRBV19 to TRBJ2-5; 10 bases align to TRBD2. After removal of 1 base from V and 2 bases from J, the junction contained 1 base not matched to a gene. The CDR3 loop spans 15 amino acids. CDR1 LNHDA and CDR2 SQIVND come from the germline V gene (reference sequence). This chain's CDR3 is CASSIGAGGQETQYF. In DNA, the CDR3 is TGTGCCAGTAGTATAGGAGCGGGGGGGCAAGAGACCCAGTACTTC.

This chain uses TRBV28 with TRBJ1-4; 10 positions match TRBD1. CDR1 is MDHEN and CDR2 is SYDVKM in the germline V gene. V gave up 6 bases and J gave up 13 bases; unmatched junction bases: 11. The CDR3 is made up of 14 amino acids. DNA for the CDR3: TGTGCCAGCAGGGAGGGGGACAGGGGTTTTAGACTGTTTTTT. It specifies CASREGDRGFRLFF.

The gene calls are TRBV6-1 and TRBJ2-1; D might be TRBD2 (6 bases). The CDR3 is made up of 13 amino acids. CDR1 and CDR2 (germline): MNHNS, SASEGT. V lost 3 bases to trimming and J lost 10 bases, with 13 bases between them. The CDR3 loop is CASSDRGSWEQFF. The CDR3 nucleotides are TGTGCCAGCAGTGATCGGGGGTCATGGGAGCAGTTCTTC.